The present T cell receptor beta chain was sequenced within a study of blood T cell repertoires in COVID-19. Produced via immunoSEQ multiplex PCR; TCRdb's table is partial and in-frame only. Of about 320,000 clones in the sample, around 90% are singletons; the top ten hold about 5.2%. CDR3 length equals 17 residues. Looked up from germline, CDR1 is LGHDT and CDR2 is YNNKEL (reference sequence). The trim removed 1 base at V and 2 bases at J, leaving 9 bases unmatched. Resolution of symptoms, clearance, or two negative PCRs was present in recovered Cohort 3 donors. The chain is built from TRBV3-1 (or the pseudogene TRBV3-2) and TRBJ2-3; 7 nucleotides match TRBD2. Sequenced: PBMCs or T cells enriched from blood (not recorded which). The clonotype comes from a man aged 60 to 69 who had recovered from COVID-19. CDR3 amino acids: CASSQGTLAAYTDTQYF. CDR3 nucleotides: TGTGCCAGCAGCCAAGGTACTCTAGCGGCGTACACAGATACGCAGTATTTT.